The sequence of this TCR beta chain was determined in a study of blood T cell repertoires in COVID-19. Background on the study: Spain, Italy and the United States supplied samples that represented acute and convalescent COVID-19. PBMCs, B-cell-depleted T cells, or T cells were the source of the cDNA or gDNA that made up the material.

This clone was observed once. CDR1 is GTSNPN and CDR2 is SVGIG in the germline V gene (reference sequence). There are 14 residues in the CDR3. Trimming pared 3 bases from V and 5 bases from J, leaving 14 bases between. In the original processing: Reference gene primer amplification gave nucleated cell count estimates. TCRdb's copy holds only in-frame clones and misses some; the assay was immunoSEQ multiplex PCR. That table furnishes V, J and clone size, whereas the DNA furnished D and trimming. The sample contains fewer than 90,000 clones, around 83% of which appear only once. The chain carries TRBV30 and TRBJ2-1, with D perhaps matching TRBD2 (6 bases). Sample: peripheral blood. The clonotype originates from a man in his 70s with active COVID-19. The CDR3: CAWRPLTSHNEQFF. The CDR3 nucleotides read TGTGCCTGGAGACCCCTAACTAGCCACAATGAGCAGTTCTTC.